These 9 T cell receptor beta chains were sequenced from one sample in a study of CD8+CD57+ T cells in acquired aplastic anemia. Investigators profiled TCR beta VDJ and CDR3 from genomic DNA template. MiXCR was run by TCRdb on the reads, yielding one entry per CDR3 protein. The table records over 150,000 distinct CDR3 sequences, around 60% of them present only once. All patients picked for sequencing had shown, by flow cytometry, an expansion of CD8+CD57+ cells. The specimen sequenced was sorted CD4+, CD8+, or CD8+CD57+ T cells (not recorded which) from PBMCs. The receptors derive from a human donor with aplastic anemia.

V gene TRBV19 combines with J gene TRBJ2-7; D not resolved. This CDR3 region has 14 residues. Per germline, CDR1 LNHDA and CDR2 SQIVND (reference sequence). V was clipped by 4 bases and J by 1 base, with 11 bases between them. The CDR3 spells CASSSFDGSYEQYF. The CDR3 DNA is TGTGCCAGTAGTAGTTTCGACGGATCCTACGAGCAGTACTTC.

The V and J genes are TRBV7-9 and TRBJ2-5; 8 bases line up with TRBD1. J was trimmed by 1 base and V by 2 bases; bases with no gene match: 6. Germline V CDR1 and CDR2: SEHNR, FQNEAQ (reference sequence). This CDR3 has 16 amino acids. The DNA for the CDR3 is TGTGCCAGCAGCTTACTCGGACAGGGAGTCCAAGAGACCCAGTACTTC. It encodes CASSLLGQGVQETQYF.

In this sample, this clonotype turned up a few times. The CDR3 spells CSAMDRGVIYTQYF. The DNA for the CDR3 is TGCAGTGCGATGGACAGGGGTGTGATCTATACGCAGTATTTT. V is TRBV20-1 and J is TRBJ2-3, with 9 bases fitting TRBD1. V shed 6 bases and J 7 bases; nucleotides not matched to a gene: 11. There are 14 residues in the CDR3. CDR1 and CDR2 from the germline V gene are DFQATT and SNEGSKA (reference sequence).

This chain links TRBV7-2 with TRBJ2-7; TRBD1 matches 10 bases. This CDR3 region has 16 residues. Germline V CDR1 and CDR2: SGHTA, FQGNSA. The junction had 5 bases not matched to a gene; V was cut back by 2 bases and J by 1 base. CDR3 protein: CASSLRQGALSYEQYF. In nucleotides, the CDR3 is TGTGCCAGCAGCTTACGACAGGGGGCGCTTTCCTACGAGCAGTACTTC. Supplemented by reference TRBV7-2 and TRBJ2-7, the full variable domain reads GAGVSQSPSNKVTEKGKDVELRCDPISGHTALYWYRQSLGQGLEFLIYFQGNSAPDKSGLPSDRFSAERTGGSVSTLTIQRTQQEDSAVYLCASSLRQGALSYEQYFGPGTRLTVT.

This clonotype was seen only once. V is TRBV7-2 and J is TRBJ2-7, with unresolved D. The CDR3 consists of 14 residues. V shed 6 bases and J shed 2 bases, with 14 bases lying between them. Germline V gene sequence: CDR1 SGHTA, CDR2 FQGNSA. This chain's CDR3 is CASSASGLTYEQYF. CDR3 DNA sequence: TGTGCCAGCAGTGCCTCCGGGCTGACCTACGAGCAGTACTTC.

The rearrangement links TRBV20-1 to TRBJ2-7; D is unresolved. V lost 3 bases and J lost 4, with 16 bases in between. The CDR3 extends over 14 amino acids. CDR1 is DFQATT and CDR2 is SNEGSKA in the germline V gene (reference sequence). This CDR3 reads CSASEFSFGYEQYF. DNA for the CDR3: TGCAGTGCTAGTGAGTTCTCCTTCGGATACGAGCAGTACTTC.

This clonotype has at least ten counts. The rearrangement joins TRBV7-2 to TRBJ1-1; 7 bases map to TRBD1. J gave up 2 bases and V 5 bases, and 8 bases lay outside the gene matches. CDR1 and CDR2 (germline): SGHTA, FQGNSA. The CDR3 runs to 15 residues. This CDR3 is CASSRIQGFNTEAFF. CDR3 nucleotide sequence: TGTGCCAGCAGCCGAATACAGGGGTTTAACACTGAAGCTTTCTTT.

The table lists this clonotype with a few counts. The CDR3: CASSLTNEQFF. The CDR3 DNA follows: TGTGCCAGCAGCTTAACCAATGAGCAGTTCTTC. The genes are TRBV4-2 and TRBJ2-1; D gene ambiguous. The CDR3 runs to 11 residues. Germline V CDR1 and CDR2: LGHNA, YNFKEQ. V was shortened by 5 bases and J by 6 bases, with 5 bases between the two germline ends.

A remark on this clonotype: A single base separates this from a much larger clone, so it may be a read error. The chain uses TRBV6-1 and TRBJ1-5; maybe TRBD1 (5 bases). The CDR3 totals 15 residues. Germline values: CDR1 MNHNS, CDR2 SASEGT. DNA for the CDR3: TGTGCCAGCAGTGAAGAAAGGGGACGGAATCAGCCCCATCATTTT. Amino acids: CASSEERGRNQPHHF.